This TCR beta chain is drawn from a study of T cell clusters in autoimmune cytopenias. Study-wide results and caveats: TRB repertoire shifts in secondary cytopenia and chronic lymphocytic leukemia mostly reflected lymphoma, not autoimmunity. No cluster-lack signature appeared between secondary cytopenia and chronic lymphocytic leukemia patients, apparently due to lymphoma masking.

Concerning this clonotype: What it binds is not known.

Some 39,000 genome equivalents of blood DNA were amplified for TRB. Multiplex touch-down PCR amplified TRB using TRB-A and TRB-B pools in one tube. Each CDR3 protein gets one entry in TCRdb, which reprocessed the multiplex PCR reads and gives no DNA. The sample table includes about 6,000 distinct CDR3 sequences. Germline-derived CDR1 and CDR2 are SGHTA and FQGNSA. CDR3 length equals 15 residues. These data were also reused for a study on T cell repertoires in aging, cancer and after chemotherapy.

The receptor comes from a human donor in good health. This rearrangement joins TRBV7-2 to TRBJ1-1; checking the TCRdb D call of TRBD1 is not possible without DNA. Sequenced input: peripheral blood. CDR3 region: CASSLSKTGSTEAFF. Full variable domain (missing parts from reference TRBV7-2 and TRBJ1-1): GAGVSQSPSNKVTEKGKDVELRCDPISGHTALYWYRQSLGQGLEFLIYFQGNSAPDKSGLPSDRFSAERTGGSVSTLTIQRTQQEDSAVYLCASSLSKTGSTEAFFGQGTRLTVV.